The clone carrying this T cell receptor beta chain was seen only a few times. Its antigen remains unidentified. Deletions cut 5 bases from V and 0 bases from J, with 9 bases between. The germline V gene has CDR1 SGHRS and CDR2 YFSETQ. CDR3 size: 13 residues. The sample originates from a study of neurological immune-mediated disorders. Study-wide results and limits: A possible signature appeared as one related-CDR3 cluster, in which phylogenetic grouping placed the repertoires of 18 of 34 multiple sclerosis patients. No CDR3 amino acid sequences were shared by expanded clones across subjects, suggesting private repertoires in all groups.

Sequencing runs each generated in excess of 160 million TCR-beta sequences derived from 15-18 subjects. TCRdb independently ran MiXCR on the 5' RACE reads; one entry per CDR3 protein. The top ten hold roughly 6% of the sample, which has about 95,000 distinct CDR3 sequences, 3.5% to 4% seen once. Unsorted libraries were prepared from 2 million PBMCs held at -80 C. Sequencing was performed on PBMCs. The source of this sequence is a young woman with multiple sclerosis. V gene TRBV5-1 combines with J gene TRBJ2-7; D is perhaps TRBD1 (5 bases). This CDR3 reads CASRTATSYEQYF. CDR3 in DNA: TGCGCCAGCAGGACAGCCACCTCCTACGAGCAGTACTTC.